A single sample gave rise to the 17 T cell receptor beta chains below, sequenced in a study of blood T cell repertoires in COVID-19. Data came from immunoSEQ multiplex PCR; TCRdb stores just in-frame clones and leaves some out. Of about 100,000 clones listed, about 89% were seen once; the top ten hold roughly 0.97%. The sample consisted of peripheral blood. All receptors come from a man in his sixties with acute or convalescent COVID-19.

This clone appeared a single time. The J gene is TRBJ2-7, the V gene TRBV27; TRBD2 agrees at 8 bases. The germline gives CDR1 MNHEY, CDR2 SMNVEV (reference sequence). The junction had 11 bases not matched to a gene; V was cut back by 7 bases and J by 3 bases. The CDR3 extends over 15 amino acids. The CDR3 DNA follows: TGTGCCAGCAACCGAGGGGGACTAGGGGACTACGAGCAGTACTTC. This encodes CASNRGGLGDYEQYF.

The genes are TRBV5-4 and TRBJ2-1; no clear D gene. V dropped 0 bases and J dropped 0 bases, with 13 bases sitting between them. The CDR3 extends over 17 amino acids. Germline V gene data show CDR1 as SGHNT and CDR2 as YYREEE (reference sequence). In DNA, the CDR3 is TGTGCCAGCAGCTTGGAGGCTTTCCGGAGCTCCTACAATGAGCAGTTCTTC. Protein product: CASSLEAFRSSYNEQFF.

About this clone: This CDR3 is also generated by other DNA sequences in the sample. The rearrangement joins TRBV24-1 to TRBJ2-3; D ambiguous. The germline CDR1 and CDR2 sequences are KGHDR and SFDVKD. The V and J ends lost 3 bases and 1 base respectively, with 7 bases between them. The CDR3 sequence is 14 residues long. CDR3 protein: CATSDPRGTDTQYF. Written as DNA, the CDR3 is TGTGCCACCAGTGATCCCCGGGGCACAGATACGCAGTATTTT.

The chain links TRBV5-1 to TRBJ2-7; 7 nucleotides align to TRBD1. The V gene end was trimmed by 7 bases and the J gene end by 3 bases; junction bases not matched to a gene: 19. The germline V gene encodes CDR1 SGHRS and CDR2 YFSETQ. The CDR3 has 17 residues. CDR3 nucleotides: TGCGCCAGCGGCCCCGGGACAGAGCCCCTAAGGTTCTACGAGCAGTACTTC. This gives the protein CASGPGTEPLRFYEQYF.

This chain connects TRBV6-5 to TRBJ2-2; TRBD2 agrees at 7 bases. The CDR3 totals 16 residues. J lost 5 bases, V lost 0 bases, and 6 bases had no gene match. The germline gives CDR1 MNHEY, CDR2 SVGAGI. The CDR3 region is CASSYSGLGGTGELFF. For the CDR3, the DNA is TGTGCCAGCAGTTACTCGGGACTCGGGGGGACCGGGGAGCTGTTTTTT.

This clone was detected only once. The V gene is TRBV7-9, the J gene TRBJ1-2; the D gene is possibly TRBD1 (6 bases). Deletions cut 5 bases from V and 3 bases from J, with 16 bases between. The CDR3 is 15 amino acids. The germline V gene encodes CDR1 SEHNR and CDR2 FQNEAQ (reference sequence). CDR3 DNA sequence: TGTGCCAGCAGCCACCCCTTACAGGGAGACTATGGCTACACCTTC. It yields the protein CASSHPLQGDYGYTF.

CDR3 nucleotide sequence: TGTGCCAGCAGCGCCAGTGGCAGCGGGGACGATACGCAGTATTTT. Translating it yields CASSASGSGDDTQYF. The chain is built from TRBV9 and TRBJ2-3, with TRBD2 identical over 7 bases. The J segment lost 6 bases and the V segment lost 3 bases, leaving 10 bases of the junction unmatched. Germline CDR1 reads SGDLS; CDR2 reads YYNGEE. This CDR3 is built from 15 residues.

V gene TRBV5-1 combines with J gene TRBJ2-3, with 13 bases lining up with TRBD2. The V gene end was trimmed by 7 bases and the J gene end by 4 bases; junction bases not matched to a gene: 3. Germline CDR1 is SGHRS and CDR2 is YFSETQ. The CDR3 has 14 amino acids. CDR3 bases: TGCGCCAGCGGCGGACTAGCGGGAGCAGATACGCAGTATTTT. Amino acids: CASGGLAGADTQYF.

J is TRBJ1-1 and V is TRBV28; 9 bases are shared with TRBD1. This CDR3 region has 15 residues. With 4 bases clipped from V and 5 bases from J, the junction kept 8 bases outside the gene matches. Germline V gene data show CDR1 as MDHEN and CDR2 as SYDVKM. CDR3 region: CASSSSGQGYTEAFF. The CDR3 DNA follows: TGTGCCAGCAGTTCCTCGGGACAGGGATATACTGAAGCTTTCTTT.

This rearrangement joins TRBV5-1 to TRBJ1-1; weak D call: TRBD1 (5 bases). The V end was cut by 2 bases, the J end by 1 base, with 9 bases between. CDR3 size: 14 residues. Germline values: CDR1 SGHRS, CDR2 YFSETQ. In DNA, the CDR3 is TGCGCCAGCAGCTTCGAAGGACAGAACACTGAAGCTTTCTTT. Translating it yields CASSFEGQNTEAFF.

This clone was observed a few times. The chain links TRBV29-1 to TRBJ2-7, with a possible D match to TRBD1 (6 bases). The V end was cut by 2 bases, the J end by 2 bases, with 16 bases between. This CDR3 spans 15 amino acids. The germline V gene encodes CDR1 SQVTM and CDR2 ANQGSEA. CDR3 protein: CSVETGLGFTYEQYF. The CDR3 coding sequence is TGCAGCGTTGAAACAGGGTTGGGTTTCACCTACGAGCAGTACTTC.

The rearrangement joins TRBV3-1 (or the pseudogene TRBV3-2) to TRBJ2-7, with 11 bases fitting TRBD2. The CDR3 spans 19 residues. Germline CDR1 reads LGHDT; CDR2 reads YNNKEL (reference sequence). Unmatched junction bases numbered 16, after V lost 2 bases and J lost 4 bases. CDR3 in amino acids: CASSQRRPHSGRAGYEQYF. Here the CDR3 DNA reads TGTGCCAGCAGCCAAAGGAGACCTCATAGCGGGAGGGCCGGGTACGAGCAGTACTTC.

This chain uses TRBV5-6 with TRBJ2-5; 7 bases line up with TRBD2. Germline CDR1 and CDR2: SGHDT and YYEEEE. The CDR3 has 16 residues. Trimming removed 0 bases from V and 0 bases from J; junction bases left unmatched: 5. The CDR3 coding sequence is TGTGCCAGCAGCTTGGGTCTAGCGGATTACCAAGAGACCCAGTACTTC. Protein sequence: CASSLGLADYQETQYF.

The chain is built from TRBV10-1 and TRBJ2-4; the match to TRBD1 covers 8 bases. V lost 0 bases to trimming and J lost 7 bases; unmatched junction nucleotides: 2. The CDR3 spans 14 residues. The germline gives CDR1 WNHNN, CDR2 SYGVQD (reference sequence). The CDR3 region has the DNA TGCGCCAGCAGTGAGTCTGGGGACAGGAACATTCAGTACTTC. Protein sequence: CASSESGDRNIQYF.

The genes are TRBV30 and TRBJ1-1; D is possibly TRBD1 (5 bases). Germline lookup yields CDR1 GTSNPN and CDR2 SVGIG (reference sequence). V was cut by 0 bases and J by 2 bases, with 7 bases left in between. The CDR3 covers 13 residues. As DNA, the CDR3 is TGTGCCTGGAGTGTCGGGGGAAACACTGAAGCTTTCTTT. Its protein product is CAWSVGGNTEAFF.

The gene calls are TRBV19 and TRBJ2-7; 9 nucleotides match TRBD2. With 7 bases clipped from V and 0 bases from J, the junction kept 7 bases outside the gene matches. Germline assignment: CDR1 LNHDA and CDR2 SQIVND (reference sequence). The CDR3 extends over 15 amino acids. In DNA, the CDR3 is TGTGCCAGTACCCGATCAGCGGGAGGCTCCTACGAGCAGTACTTC. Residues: CASTRSAGGSYEQYF.

Here the CDR3 reads CASSQVGGRDLVAKNIQYF. The CDR3 DNA follows: TGTGCCAGCAGCCAAGTTGGAGGACGGGATTTAGTAGCCAAAAACATTCAGTACTTC. This sequence joins TRBV4-2 and TRBJ2-4, with a weak D call TRBD2 (5 bases). CDR1 LGHNA and CDR2 YNFKEQ come from the germline V gene. The CDR3 is made up of 19 amino acids. Trimming pared 1 base from V and 0 bases from J, leaving 19 bases between.